This T cell receptor beta chain was documented in a study of vaccination effects on CD4 cells after COVID-19. Study-level background: The vaccine given was either BNT162b2 or mRNA-1273, in two doses. A couple of convalescent patients each provided a sample, at 16 days and at one week before vaccination.

Profiling relied on immunoSEQ multiplex PCR, and the TCRdb table lists in-frame clones only, not all of them. There are tens of thousands of clones in the sample; 76% occur only once, and about 5% lies in the top ten. In the case of this clone: Its antigen is undetermined.

Study outcomes and limitations: Newly vaccine-induced clones made up most of the convalescents' post-vaccine spike-reactive clones.

Pools of viral peptides were used by the ViraFEST assay to expand antigen-specific CD4+ T cells ahead of sequencing. At the end of approximately 10 days of culture, CD4+ T cells were isolated. Documented for the person is a PCR-confirmed SARS-CoV-2 infection occurring between March and December 2020. Negative control culture was done with an HIV-1 Nef peptide pool. Losses at the gene ends were 10 bases for V and 2 bases for J; bases not matched to a gene: 6. This CDR3 comprises 14 residues. The chain carries TRBV23-1 and TRBJ2-3, with 10 bases lining up with TRBD1. TRBV23-1 is classed as an ORF, of uncertain function. This TCR came from a human donor who had a prior SARS-CoV-2 infection. The sequenced sample was CD4+ T cells from PBMCs cultured with HIV peptides, obtained before COVID-19 vaccination. Subset described: HIV-1 Nef peptide pool negative control/reference culture. CDR3 protein: CANDRGPFTDTQYF. DNA of the CDR3: TGCGCCAACGACAGGGGGCCTTTCACAGATACGCAGTATTTT.